This is a list of T cell receptor beta chains from one sample in a study of blood T cells in healthy people across ages. TCRdb processed the 5' RACE reads anew with MiXCR; each CDR3 protein has one entry. Of 1 million or so distinct CDR3 sequences in the sample, 45% were seen once. Sequencing was carried out using blood. The receptors were gathered from a woman aged 55-70 years in good health. The CDR3 runs from the conserved cysteine through the conserved F or W. A D gene is named only where the DNA matches it firmly. Only some rows state a clone size, as once, few, many or a class for expanded clones.

d_call: -
clone_size: -
j_call: TRBJ2-3
v_call: TRBV12-5
cdr3_nt: TGTGCTAGTGGTTTGCAGACCCCTAGCTTTAATACGCAGTATTTT
cdr3_aa: CASGLQTPSFNTQYF

d_call: -
clone_size: -
j_call: TRBJ2-6
v_call: TRBV14
cdr3_nt: TGTGCCAGCAGCCAAGTCGCTGGGGCCAACGTCCTGACTTTC
cdr3_aa: CASSQVAGANVLTF

d_call: -
clone_size: -
j_call: TRBJ2-3
v_call: TRBV20-1
cdr3_nt: TGCAGTGCTAGAGACTCGAGGAGTCTCGATACGCAGTATTTT
cdr3_aa: CSARDSRSLDTQYF

d_call: -
clone_size: -
j_call: TRBJ2-2
v_call: TRBV11-2
cdr3_nt: TGTGCCAGCAGCTTTGGTATAGTCACCGGGGAGCTGTTTTTT
cdr3_aa: CASSFGIVTGELFF

d_call: -
clone_size: -
j_call: TRBJ2-3
v_call: TRBV4-1
cdr3_nt: TGCGCCAGCAGCCAACTACAGGGTACTAGCACAGATACGCAGTATTTT
cdr3_aa: CASSQLQGTSTDTQYF

d_call: TRBD1
clone_size: -
j_call: TRBJ2-1
v_call: TRBV7-9
cdr3_nt: TGTGCCAGCAGTTTGGTACAGGGGAGAAATTACGAGCAGTTCTTC
cdr3_aa: CASSLVQGRNYEQFF

d_call: -
clone_size: many
j_call: TRBJ2-1
v_call: TRBV7-2
cdr3_nt: TGTGCCAGCAGCGCCGGCCTAGGTAACAATGAGCAGTTCTTC
cdr3_aa: CASSAGLGNNEQFF

d_call: TRBD2
clone_size: -
j_call: TRBJ2-5
v_call: TRBV7-2
cdr3_nt: TGTGCCAGCAGCTTAGGGTACGGGAGGGAAGAGACCCAGTACTTC
cdr3_aa: CASSLGYGREETQYF

d_call: TRBD2
clone_size: -
j_call: TRBJ2-1
v_call: TRBV20-1
cdr3_nt: TGCAGTGCTCCAGGGGTACGCGGGAGGAGGATGCGGAATGAGCAGTTCTTC
cdr3_aa: CSAPGVRGRRMRNEQFF

d_call: -
clone_size: many
j_call: TRBJ2-7
v_call: TRBV12-3/TRBV12-4
cdr3_nt: TGTGCCAGCAGTGGGACTCCCTCCTACGAGCAGTACTTC
cdr3_aa: CASSGTPSYEQYF

d_call: -
clone_size: -
j_call: TRBJ2-1
v_call: TRBV20-1
cdr3_nt: TGCAGTGCTAGAGAGAGGGCTAGCCGCCCGGGGAATGAGCAGTTCTTC
cdr3_aa: CSARERASRPGNEQFF

d_call: -
clone_size: -
j_call: TRBJ1-4
v_call: TRBV7-2
cdr3_nt: TGTGCCAGCAGCCTACCGATCCCCGCATATTCCGCTCGGGAAAAACTGTTTTTT
cdr3_aa: CASSLPIPAYSAREKLFF

d_call: TRBD1
clone_size: -
j_call: TRBJ2-5
v_call: TRBV29-1
cdr3_nt: TGCAGCGTTCAACCCAGACAGGGTGAGGAGACCCAGTACTTC
cdr3_aa: CSVQPRQGEETQYF

d_call: -
clone_size: few
j_call: TRBJ1-2
v_call: TRBV20-1
cdr3_nt: TGCAGTGCTAGAGATGGGGTAGGGCCGTATGGCTACACCTTC
cdr3_aa: CSARDGVGPYGYTF

d_call: TRBD1
clone_size: -
j_call: TRBJ1-4
v_call: TRBV7-2
cdr3_nt: TGTGCCAGCAGCGTCTACAGGGGGCTCTCTGAAAAACTGTTTTTT
cdr3_aa: CASSVYRGLSEKLFF

d_call: -
clone_size: -
j_call: TRBJ1-1
v_call: TRBV29-1
cdr3_nt: TGCAGCGTTGTGTCCCAGGGAAGGGTGAACACTGAAGCTTTCTTT
cdr3_aa: CSVVSQGRVNTEAFF

d_call: -
clone_size: once
j_call: TRBJ1-1
v_call: TRBV4-2
cdr3_nt: TGTGCCAGCAGCCAAGTCGCGGTCCGGACTGAAGCTTTCTTT
cdr3_aa: CASSQVAVRTEAFF

d_call: -
clone_size: -
j_call: TRBJ2-5
v_call: TRBV5-5
cdr3_nt: TGTGCCAGCAGCCCCGACGGGGCGGGTGCGACCCAGTACTTC
cdr3_aa: CASSPDGAGATQYF

d_call: -
clone_size: few
j_call: TRBJ2-4
v_call: TRBV11-2
cdr3_nt: TGTGCCAGCAGTCCAGGGGTAGGGCGAAGCTACGAAGGAGCCAAAAACATTCAGTACTTC
cdr3_aa: CASSPGVGRSYEGAKNIQYF

d_call: TRBD2
clone_size: -
j_call: TRBJ2-1
v_call: TRBV2
cdr3_nt: TGTGCCAGCGGGACTAGCTACAATGAGCAGTTCTTC
cdr3_aa: CASGTSYNEQFF

d_call: TRBD1
clone_size: -
j_call: TRBJ2-7
v_call: TRBV5-1
cdr3_nt: TGCGCCAGCAGCATGGACAGGTCCTCCTACGAGCAGTACTTC
cdr3_aa: CASSMDRSSYEQYF

d_call: TRBD2
clone_size: -
j_call: TRBJ2-5
v_call: TRBV5-1
cdr3_nt: TGCGCCAGCAGCTTGGCCACCCTAGCGGGAGAGACCCAGTACTTC
cdr3_aa: CASSLATLAGETQYF

d_call: -
clone_size: -
j_call: TRBJ2-1
v_call: TRBV5-1
cdr3_nt: TGCGCCAGCAGCTCCGACCCGTTCTCCTACAATGAGCAGTTCTTC
cdr3_aa: CASSSDPFSYNEQFF

d_call: TRBD1
clone_size: -
j_call: TRBJ2-7
v_call: TRBV18
cdr3_nt: TGTGCCAGCAGTCCCGGACAGGGCAGGACGTACGAGCAGTACTTC
cdr3_aa: CASSPGQGRTYEQYF

d_call: -
clone_size: -
j_call: TRBJ1-5
v_call: TRBV15
cdr3_nt: TGTGCCACCAGCAGAGCTCGGGGAGTTGATCAGCCCCAGCATTTT
cdr3_aa: CATSRARGVDQPQHF

d_call: -
clone_size: few
j_call: TRBJ1-5
v_call: TRBV6-2/TRBV6-3
cdr3_nt: TGTGACAGATTAAATCAGCCCCAGCATTTT
cdr3_aa: CDRLNQPQHF

d_call: -
clone_size: -
j_call: TRBJ1-4
v_call: TRBV20-1
cdr3_nt: TGCAGTGTGAGGGGGTCCAATGAAAAACTGTTTTTT
cdr3_aa: CSVRGSNEKLFF

d_call: -
clone_size: few
j_call: TRBJ2-1
v_call: TRBV2
cdr3_nt: TGTGCCAGCTTCCTTGTGAACTACAATGAGCAGTTCTTC
cdr3_aa: CASFLVNYNEQFF

d_call: -
clone_size: -
j_call: TRBJ1-2
v_call: TRBV4-1
cdr3_nt: TGCGCCAGCAGCCAAGATCCGGGGGGGTTGACGAATGGCTACACCTTC
cdr3_aa: CASSQDPGGLTNGYTF

d_call: -
clone_size: few
j_call: TRBJ2-5
v_call: TRBV13
cdr3_nt: TGTGCCAGCAGCCGCCTCCGGGACACACAAGAGACCCAGTACTTC
cdr3_aa: CASSRLRDTQETQYF

d_call: -
clone_size: few
j_call: TRBJ2-5
v_call: TRBV6-5
cdr3_nt: TGTGCCAGCACCCTGACTCGGCCAGCGATCCAGTACTTC
cdr3_aa: CASTLTRPAIQYF